This TCR beta chain originates from a study of shared clonotypes between healthy human individuals. CD45RO-negative CD8 cells positively selected for CCR7 made up the naive population, which excluded terminally differentiated effector memory CD45RA+ cells. Healthy and HIV-negative, the adult donors had no recent acute infections or vaccinations. V was pared by 5 bases and J by 5 bases, with 3 bases of the junction left unmatched. CDR3 length equals 13 residues. Germline V gene sequence: CDR1 MDHEN, CDR2 SYDVKM. Regarding the study as a whole: The naive CD4 repertoires of several donors were compared, and around 4.7% of clonotypes were shared. Having only a few donors restricted how much genetic and exposure-history diversity was captured.

The sample holds one count of this clone. No antigen is known for it. On sorted subsets, replicate PCRs used about 200 ng DNA, or around 30,000 T cell genomes. TCRdb's copy holds only in-frame clones and misses some; the assay was immunoSEQ multiplex PCR. The data show hundreds of thousands of clones, 95% seen once. The V gene is TRBV28, the J gene TRBJ2-1, with TRBD2 matching over 7 bases. Specimen: naive CD8+ T cells sorted from blood. The sequence was obtained from a woman in her twenties or thirties in good health. The DNA for the CDR3 is TGTGCCAGCAGTACCGGACTAGACAATGAGCAGTTCTTC. It encodes CASSTGLDNEQFF.